The present TCR beta chain was sequenced within a study of T cells in localized non-small cell lung cancer. Notes on the study in general: The appearance of a median roughly 61 of the top 100 tumor clones was seen in adjacent lung. An association was observed between higher blood T cell density and longer overall survival. It remains possible that heterogeneity exists, since only one tumor region was sequenced.

Comment on this clone: What it binds is not known.

Assay used: immunoSEQ multiplex PCR; TCRdb lists only in-frame clones, some missing. The sample lists tens of thousands of clones, approximately 91% occurring once. This specimen was peripheral blood, taken before any cancer treatment. This TCR came from a man aged 40-75 years with stage I squamous cell lung carcinoma.

CDR3 in amino acids: CASSEFFGGITEAFF. CDR3 bases: TGTGCCAGCAGTGAATTTTTCGGGGGGATCACTGAAGCTTTCTTT. V usage is TRBV6-1 and J usage is TRBJ1-1; tentative D call: TRBD1 (5 bases). The germline V gene encodes CDR1 MNHNS and CDR2 SASEGT. The CDR3 is 15 residues long. Trimming took off 2 bases at V and 4 bases at J, with 14 bases between the two ends.